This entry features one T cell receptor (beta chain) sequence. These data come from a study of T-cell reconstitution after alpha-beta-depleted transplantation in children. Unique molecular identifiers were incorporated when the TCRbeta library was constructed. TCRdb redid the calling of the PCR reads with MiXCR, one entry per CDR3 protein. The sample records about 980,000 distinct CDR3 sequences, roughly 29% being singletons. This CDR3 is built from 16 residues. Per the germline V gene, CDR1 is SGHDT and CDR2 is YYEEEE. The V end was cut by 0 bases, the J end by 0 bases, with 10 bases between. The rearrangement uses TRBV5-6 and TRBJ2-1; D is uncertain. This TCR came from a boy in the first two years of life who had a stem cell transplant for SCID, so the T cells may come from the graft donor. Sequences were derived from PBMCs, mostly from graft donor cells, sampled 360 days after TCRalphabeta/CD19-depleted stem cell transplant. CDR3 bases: TGTGCCAGCAGCTTGGAAGGCTGGAGCTCCTACAATGAGCAGTTCTTC. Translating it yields CASSLEGWSSYNEQFF.